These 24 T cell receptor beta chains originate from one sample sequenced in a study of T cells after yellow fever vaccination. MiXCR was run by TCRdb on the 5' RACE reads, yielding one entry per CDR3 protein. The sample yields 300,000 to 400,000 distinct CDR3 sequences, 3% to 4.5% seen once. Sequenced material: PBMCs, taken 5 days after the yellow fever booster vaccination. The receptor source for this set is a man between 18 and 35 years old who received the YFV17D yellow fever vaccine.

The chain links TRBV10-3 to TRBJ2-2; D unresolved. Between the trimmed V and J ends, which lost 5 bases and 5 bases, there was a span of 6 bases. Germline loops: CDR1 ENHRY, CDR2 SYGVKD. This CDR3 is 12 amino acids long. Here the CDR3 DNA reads TGTGCCATCAGTTCGGAGACCGGGGAGCTGTTTTTT. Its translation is CAISSETGELFF.

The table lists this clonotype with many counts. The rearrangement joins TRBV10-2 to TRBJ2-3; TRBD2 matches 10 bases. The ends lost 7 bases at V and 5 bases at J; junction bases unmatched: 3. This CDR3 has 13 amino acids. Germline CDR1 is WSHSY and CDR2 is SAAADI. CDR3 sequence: CASKAGGQDTQYF. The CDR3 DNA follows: TGCGCCAGCAAAGCGGGGGGGCAAGATACGCAGTATTTT.

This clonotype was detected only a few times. In nucleotides, the CDR3 is TGTGCCAGCAGCCCGAGGACAGCTTATGAAAAACTGTTTTTT. Its translation: CASSPRTAYEKLFF. The chain is built from TRBV7-9 and TRBJ1-4, with D possibly being TRBD1 (6 bases). The germline V gene has CDR1 SEHNR and CDR2 FQNEAQ (reference sequence). The CDR3 extends over 14 amino acids. V was cut by 5 bases and J by 6 bases, with 13 bases left in between.

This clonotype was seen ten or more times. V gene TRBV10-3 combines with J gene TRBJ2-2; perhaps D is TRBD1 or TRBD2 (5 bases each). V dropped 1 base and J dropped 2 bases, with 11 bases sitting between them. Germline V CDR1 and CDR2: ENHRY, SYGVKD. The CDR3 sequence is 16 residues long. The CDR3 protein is CAISEFEGLNTGELFF. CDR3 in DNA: TGTGCCATCAGTGAGTTCGAGGGGCTTAACACCGGGGAGCTGTTTTTT.

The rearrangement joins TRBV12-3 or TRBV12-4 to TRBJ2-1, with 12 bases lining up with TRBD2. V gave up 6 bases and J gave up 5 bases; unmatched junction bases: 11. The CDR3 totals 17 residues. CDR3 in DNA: TGTGCCAGCAGCGTACTAGCGGGGGGCCTGGTCGACAATGAGCAGTTCTTC. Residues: CASSVLAGGLVDNEQFF.

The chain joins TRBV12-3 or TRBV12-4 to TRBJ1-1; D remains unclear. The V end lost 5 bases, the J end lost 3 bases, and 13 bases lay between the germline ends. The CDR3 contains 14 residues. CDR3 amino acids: CASSPGKPHTEAFF. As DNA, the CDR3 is TGTGCCAGCAGTCCCGGAAAACCGCACACTGAAGCTTTCTTT.

CDR3 residues: CASSSRSTSYEQYF. The CDR3 nucleotides are TGTGCCAGCAGCTCCCGGTCGACGTCCTACGAGCAGTACTTC. The chain uses TRBV7-2 and TRBJ2-7; D is ambiguous. CDR3 length equals 14 residues. Germline V gene sequence: CDR1 SGHTA, CDR2 FQGNSA. V gave up 4 bases and J gave up 1 base, with 11 bases separating them.

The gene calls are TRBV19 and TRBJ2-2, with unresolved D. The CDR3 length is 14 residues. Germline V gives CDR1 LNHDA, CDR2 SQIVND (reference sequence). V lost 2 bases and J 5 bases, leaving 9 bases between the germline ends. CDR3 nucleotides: TGTGCCAGTAGTATAAGAGGATCAACCGGGGAGCTGTTTTTT. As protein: CASSIRGSTGELFF.

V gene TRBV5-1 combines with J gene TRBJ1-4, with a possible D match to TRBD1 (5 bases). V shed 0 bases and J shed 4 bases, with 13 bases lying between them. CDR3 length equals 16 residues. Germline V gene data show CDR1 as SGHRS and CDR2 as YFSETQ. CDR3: CASSLEARGNNEKLFF. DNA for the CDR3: TGCGCCAGCAGCTTGGAGGCTCGGGGGAATAATGAAAAACTGTTTTTT.

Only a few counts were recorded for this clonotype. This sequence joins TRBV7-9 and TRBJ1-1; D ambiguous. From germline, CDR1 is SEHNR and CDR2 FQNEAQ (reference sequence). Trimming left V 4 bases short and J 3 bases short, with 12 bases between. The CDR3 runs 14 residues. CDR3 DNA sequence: TGTGCCAGCAGCTACCGAAGTGGCTACACTGAAGCTTTCTTT. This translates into CASSYRSGYTEAFF.

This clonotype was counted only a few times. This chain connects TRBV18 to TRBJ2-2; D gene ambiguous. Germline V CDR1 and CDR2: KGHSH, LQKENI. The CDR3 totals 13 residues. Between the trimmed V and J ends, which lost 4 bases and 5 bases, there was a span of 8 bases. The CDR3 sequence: CASSQVSTGELFF. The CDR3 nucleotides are TGTGCCAGCTCACAAGTCTCAACCGGGGAGCTGTTTTTT.

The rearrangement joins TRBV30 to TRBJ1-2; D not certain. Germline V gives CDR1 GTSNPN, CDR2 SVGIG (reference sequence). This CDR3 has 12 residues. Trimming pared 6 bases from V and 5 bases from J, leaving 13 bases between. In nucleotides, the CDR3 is TGTGCCTGCACCACACAAGGGTATGGCTACACCTTC. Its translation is CACTTQGYGYTF.

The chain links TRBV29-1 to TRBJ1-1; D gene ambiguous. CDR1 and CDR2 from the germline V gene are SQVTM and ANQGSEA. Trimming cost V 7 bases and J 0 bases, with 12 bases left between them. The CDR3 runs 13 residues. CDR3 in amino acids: CSGTAGMNTEAFF. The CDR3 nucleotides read TGCAGCGGAACGGCGGGTATGAACACTGAAGCTTTCTTT.

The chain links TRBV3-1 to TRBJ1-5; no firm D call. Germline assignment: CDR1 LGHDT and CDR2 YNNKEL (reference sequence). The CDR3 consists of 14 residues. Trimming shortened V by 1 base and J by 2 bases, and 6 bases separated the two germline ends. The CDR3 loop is CASSQVVGNQPQHF. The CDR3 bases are TGTGCCAGCAGCCAAGTGGTAGGCAATCAGCCCCAGCATTTT.

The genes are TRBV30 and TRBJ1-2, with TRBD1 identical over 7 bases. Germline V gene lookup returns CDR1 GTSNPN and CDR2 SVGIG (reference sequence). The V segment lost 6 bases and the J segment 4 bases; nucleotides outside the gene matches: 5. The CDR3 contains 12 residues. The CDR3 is CACQTGSYGYTF. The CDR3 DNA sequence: TGTGCCTGCCAGACAGGGTCCTATGGCTACACCTTC.

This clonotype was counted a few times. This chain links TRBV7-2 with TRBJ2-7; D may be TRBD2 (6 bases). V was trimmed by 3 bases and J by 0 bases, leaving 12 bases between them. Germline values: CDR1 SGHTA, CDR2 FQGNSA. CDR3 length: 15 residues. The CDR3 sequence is CASSFGGGSSYEQYV. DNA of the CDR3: TGTGCCAGCAGCTTCGGGGGTGGGAGCTCCTACGAGCAGTACGTC.

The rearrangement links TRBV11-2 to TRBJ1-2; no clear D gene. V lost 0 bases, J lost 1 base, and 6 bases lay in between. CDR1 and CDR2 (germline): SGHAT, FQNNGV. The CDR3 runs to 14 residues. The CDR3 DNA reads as TGTGCCAGCAGCTTAGATGTGGTTAACTATGGCTACACCTTC. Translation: CASSLDVVNYGYTF.

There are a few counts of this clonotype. The CDR3 DNA reads as TGTGCCAGCAGTTACTCAGGGCAGGGTGGGGGCACAGATACGCAGTATTTT. Its translation is CASSYSGQGGGTDTQYF. J is TRBJ2-3 and V is TRBV6-6; the D gene is possibly TRBD1 (5 bases). Trimming left V 0 bases short and J 1 base short, with 14 bases between. This CDR3 contains 17 residues. Germline CDR1 and CDR2: MNHNY and SVGAGI (reference sequence).

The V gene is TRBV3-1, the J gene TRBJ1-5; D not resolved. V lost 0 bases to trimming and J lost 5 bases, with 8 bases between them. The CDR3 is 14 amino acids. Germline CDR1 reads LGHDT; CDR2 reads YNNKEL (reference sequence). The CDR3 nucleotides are TGTGCCAGCAGCCAAGACTTCGTTGATCAGCCCCAGCATTTT. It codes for CASSQDFVDQPQHF. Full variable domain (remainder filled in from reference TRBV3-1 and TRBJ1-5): DTAVSQTPKYLVTQMGNDKSIKCEQNLGHDTMYWYKQDSKKFLKIMFSYNNKELIINETVPNRFSPKSPDKAHLNLHINSLELGDSAVYFCASSQDFVDQPQHFGDGTRLSIL.

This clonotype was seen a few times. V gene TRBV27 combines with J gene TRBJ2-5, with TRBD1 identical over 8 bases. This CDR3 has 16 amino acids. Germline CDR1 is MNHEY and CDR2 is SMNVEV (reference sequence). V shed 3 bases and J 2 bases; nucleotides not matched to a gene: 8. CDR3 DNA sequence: TGTGCCAGCAGTTTTTGGGCAGACAGGGGTCAAGAGACCCAGTACTTC. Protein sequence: CASSFWADRGQETQYF.

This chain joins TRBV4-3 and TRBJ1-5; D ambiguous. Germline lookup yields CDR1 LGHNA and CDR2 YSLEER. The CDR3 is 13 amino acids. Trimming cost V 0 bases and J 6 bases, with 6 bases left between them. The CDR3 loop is CASSQDGGQPQHF. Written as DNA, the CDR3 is TGCGCCAGCAGCCAAGATGGCGGTCAGCCCCAGCATTTT.

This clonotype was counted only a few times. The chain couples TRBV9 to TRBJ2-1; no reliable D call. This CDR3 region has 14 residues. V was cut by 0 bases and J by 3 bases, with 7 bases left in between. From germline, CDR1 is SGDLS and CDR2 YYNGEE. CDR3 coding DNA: TGTGCCAGCAGCGTAGGGCGGTTCTACAATGAGCAGTTCTTC. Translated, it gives CASSVGRFYNEQFF.

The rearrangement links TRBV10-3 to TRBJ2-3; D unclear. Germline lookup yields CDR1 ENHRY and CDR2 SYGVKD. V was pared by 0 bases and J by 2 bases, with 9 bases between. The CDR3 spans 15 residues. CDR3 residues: CAISESRRITDTQYF. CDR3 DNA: TGTGCCATCAGTGAGTCCAGAAGGATCACAGATACGCAGTATTTT.

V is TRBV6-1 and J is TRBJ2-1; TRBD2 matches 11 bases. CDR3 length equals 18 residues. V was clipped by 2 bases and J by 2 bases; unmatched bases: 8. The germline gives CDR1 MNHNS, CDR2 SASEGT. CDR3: CASSELAGGAPPYNEQFF. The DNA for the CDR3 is TGTGCCAGCAGTGAACTAGCGGGGGGTGCCCCCCCCTACAATGAGCAGTTCTTC.